Below are 18 T cell receptor beta chains sequenced from a single sample in a study of T cell repertoires in ileal Crohn's disease. Method: immunoSEQ multiplex PCR; TCRdb's copy keeps in-frame clones and lacks some. The data contain about 62,000 clones, about 89% of them singletons. Time point in this sample: neoterminal ileum biopsy at postoperative endoscopy, about 6 months after surgery. The specimen was ileal tissue. The receptors originated from an adult with Crohn's disease.

The chain links TRBV2 to TRBJ1-1; weak D call: TRBD1 (5 bases). CDR3 length equals 12 residues. Trimming took off 10 bases at V and 7 bases at J, with 16 bases between the two ends. The germline gives CDR1 SNHLY, CDR2 FYNNEI. Here the CDR3 reads CATPTPQGEAFF. The DNA for the CDR3 is TGTGCCACCCCCACCCCTCAGGGTGAAGCTTTCTTT.

The table lists this clone with a few counts. This chain connects TRBV19 to TRBJ2-7; 7 bases match TRBD2. After removal of 11 bases from V and 3 bases from J, the junction contained 4 bases not matched to a gene. Germline CDR1 LNHDA, CDR2 SQIVND (reference sequence). CDR3 length equals 11 residues. Written as DNA, the CDR3 is TGTGCCCGCCAGCGGGGCTACGAGCAGTACGTC. Translation gives CARQRGYEQYV.

V is TRBV27 and J is TRBJ2-2; 11 bases are a match to TRBD2. The V gene's germline CDR1 is MNHEY and CDR2 SMNVEV (reference sequence). The CDR3 extends over 16 amino acids. The V gene end was trimmed by 5 bases and the J gene end by 1 base; junction bases not matched to a gene: 3. CDR3 nucleotides: TGTGCCAGCAGTCTCGGGACTAGCGGGAACACCGGGGAGCTGTTTTTT. Translated, it gives CASSLGTSGNTGELFF.

The chain has TRBV19 and TRBJ1-5, with 8 bases lining up with TRBD1. V lost 10 bases to trimming and J lost 5 bases; unmatched junction nucleotides: 13. The CDR3 length is 15 residues. Looked up from germline, CDR1 is LNHDA and CDR2 is SQIVND (reference sequence). This CDR3 is CATSIDRGTYQPQHF. DNA for the CDR3: TGTGCCACCTCGATAGACAGGGGAACTTATCAGCCCCAGCATTTT.

The V gene is TRBV25-1, the J gene TRBJ2-5; 12 bases map to TRBD1. This CDR3 region has 15 residues. CDR1 and CDR2 (germline): MGHDK, SYGVNS. Trimming at V came to 5 bases and at J to 4 bases, leaving 5 bases not matched to a gene. The CDR3 spells CASSPGTGGVETQYF. The CDR3 nucleotides read TGTGCCAGCAGTCCAGGGACAGGGGGCGTAGAGACCCAGTACTTC.

J is TRBJ2-7 and V is TRBV2; 7 bases are shared with TRBD1. CDR1 is SNHLY and CDR2 is FYNNEI in the germline V gene. CDR3 length equals 15 residues. V shed 6 bases, J shed 6 bases, and the junction held 14 bases outside the gene matches. The CDR3, as DNA: TGTGCCAGCAGGTCAGGACAGGCGGTCTCCGGCGAGCAGTACGTC. Translated: CASRSGQAVSGEQYV.

The V gene is TRBV5-1, the J gene TRBJ1-4; 7 bases align to TRBD1. This CDR3 contains 13 residues. CDR1 SGHRS and CDR2 YFSETQ come from the germline V gene. J lost 11 bases, V lost 0 bases, and 4 bases had no gene match. DNA of the CDR3: TGCGCCAGCAGCTTGGAGCTCAGGGGGAAACTGTTTTTT. As protein: CASSLELRGKLFF.

This clone was observed a single time. The gene calls are TRBV19 and TRBJ1-5; TRBD1 agrees at 7 bases. V lost 7 bases, J lost 0 bases, and 12 bases stayed unmatched. Germline lookup yields CDR1 LNHDA and CDR2 SQIVND (reference sequence). The CDR3 covers 17 residues. CDR3 nucleotides: TGTGCCAGTACATATCGCCCGACAGGGAATAGCAATCAGCCCCAGCATTTT. It yields the protein CASTYRPTGNSNQPQHF.

The V gene is TRBV11-3, the J gene TRBJ2-1, with 9 bases lining up with TRBD2. CDR3 length: 16 amino acids. CDR1 is SGHNT, CDR2 YENEEA, per germline. Germline trimming cut 4 bases from V and 6 bases from J; bases unmatched to any gene: 10. CDR3 sequence (DNA): TGTGCCAGCAGCTACCTTCTGGCGGGAGGGCCCAATGAGCAGTTCTTC. Protein product: CASSYLLAGGPNEQFF.

This CDR3 reads CASSFRQGNRFTGEAFF. CDR3 sequence (DNA): TGTGCCAGCAGCTTCCGACAGGGTAATCGGTTTACCGGTGAAGCTTTCTTT. The rearrangement uses TRBV5-6 and TRBJ1-1, with 7 bases fitting TRBD1. Unmatched junction bases numbered 17, after V lost 2 bases and J lost 7 bases. The CDR3 spans 17 residues. Germline CDR1 is SGHDT and CDR2 is YYEEEE.

This clone appeared once. The rearrangement uses TRBV27 and TRBJ1-2, with 8 bases lining up with TRBD1. The CDR3 extends over 14 amino acids. Germline lookup yields CDR1 MNHEY and CDR2 SMNVEV (reference sequence). V was clipped by 4 bases and J by 6 bases; unmatched bases: 7. DNA of the CDR3: TGTGCCAGCAGTTCTTACAGGGGGATACATGGCTACACCTTC. It yields the protein CASSSYRGIHGYTF.

The chain links TRBV5-1 to TRBJ2-4; no reliable D call. This CDR3 spans 16 amino acids. V gave up 0 bases and J gave up 1 base, with 11 bases separating them. CDR1 is SGHRS, CDR2 YFSETQ, per germline. As DNA, the CDR3 is TGCGCCAGCAGCTTGGATGTCAATCGGGCCAAAAACATTCAGTACTTC. Translated: CASSLDVNRAKNIQYF.

This rearrangement joins TRBV19 to TRBJ2-7, with D perhaps TRBD1 (6 bases). The ends were cut back, 6 bases at V and 3 bases at J, with 24 bases in the middle. There are 17 residues in the CDR3. Germline assignment: CDR1 LNHDA and CDR2 SQIVND (reference sequence). The CDR3 nucleotides are TGTGCCAGTAGCAATAAAAGAGGGGGAACGATTAACTACGAGCAGTACTTC. This encodes CASSNKRGGTINYEQYF.

The chain joins TRBV2 to TRBJ2-5; no firm D call. Germline CDR1 reads SNHLY; CDR2 reads FYNNEI. The CDR3 is 14 amino acids. V lost 0 bases, J lost 3 bases, and 8 bases lay in between. The CDR3 region is CASSEAFTEETQYF. The CDR3 DNA sequence: TGTGCCAGCAGTGAAGCGTTTACTGAAGAGACCCAGTACTTC.

This sequence joins TRBV29-1 and TRBJ2-7; a weak D match, TRBD1 (6 bases). V gave up 7 bases and J gave up 3 bases, with 13 bases separating them. The CDR3 length is 12 residues. In germline, CDR1 is SQVTM, CDR2 ANQGSEA. Here the CDR3 reads CSAGVDIYEQYF. DNA for the CDR3: TGCAGCGCAGGGGTTGATATCTACGAGCAGTACTTC.

The V and J genes are TRBV7-2 and TRBJ2-7; perhaps TRBD1 as D (6 bases). V was shortened by 4 bases and J by 6 bases, with 10 bases between the two germline ends. The CDR3 contains 12 residues. Per the germline V gene, CDR1 is SGHTA and CDR2 is FQGNSA. This CDR3 is CASSSTGREQYF. CDR3 bases: TGTGCCAGCAGCTCAACAGGGCGCGAGCAGTACTTC.

V usage is TRBV2 and J usage is TRBJ1-5; 7 bases agree with TRBD1. Losses at the gene ends were 6 bases for V and 7 bases for J; bases not matched to a gene: 12. The CDR3 has 15 residues. Germline V CDR1 and CDR2: SNHLY, FYNNEI. Written as DNA, the CDR3 is TGTGCCAGCAGGGAAAGGTCGCAGGGGGGCCAGCCCCAGCATTTT. This gives the protein CASRERSQGGQPQHF.

This clone appeared a single time. The V call is TRBV28, the J call TRBJ2-7; 8 bases agree with TRBD1. From germline, CDR1 is MDHEN and CDR2 SYDVKM. This CDR3 region has 15 residues. The ends lost 4 bases at V and 2 bases at J; junction bases unmatched: 7. This chain's CDR3 is CASSYYRGKPYEQYV. The CDR3 coding sequence is TGTGCCAGCAGTTATTACAGGGGGAAGCCCTACGAGCAGTACGTC.